One sample yielded the 10 T cell receptor beta chains listed below, sequenced in a study of control samples from healthy donors and cancer patients. Sequencing was performed with immunoSEQ multiplex PCR; in TCRdb, only in-frame clones are kept and a portion is missing. The sample lists 80,000 or so clones, about 93% occurring once. The material sequenced was blood. Source of these receptors: a woman aged 40 to 50 in good health.

CDR3 protein: CASSPLDKFHEQYF. CDR3 in DNA: TGTGCCAGCAGCCCTCTGGACAAGTTTCACGAGCAGTACTTC. The genes are TRBV3-1 (or the pseudogene TRBV3-2) and TRBJ2-7; possible D gene TRBD1, 5 bases. Germline V CDR1 and CDR2: LGHDT, YNNKEL (reference sequence). The CDR3 covers 14 residues. Trimming pared 4 bases from V and 5 bases from J, leaving 15 bases between.

This clone was seen a few times. The genes are TRBV7-8 and TRBJ1-4; D remains ambiguous. V dropped 5 bases and J dropped 4 bases, with 14 bases sitting between them. Per germline, CDR1 SGHVS and CDR2 FQNEAQ. The CDR3 has 15 residues. CDR3 sequence (DNA): TGTGCCAGCAGCCTGGGCGTGCAGATTAATGAAAAACTGTTTTTT. This sequence encodes CASSLGVQINEKLFF.

The chain links TRBV10-3 to TRBJ2-3; perhaps TRBD2 as D (6 bases). Germline CDR1 reads ENHRY; CDR2 reads SYGVKD. The CDR3 totals 14 residues. The V gene lost 6 bases and the J gene lost 2 bases, with 12 bases spanning the gap. CDR3 in DNA: TGTGCCATCAGGGGTAGCGGTGCCACAGATACGCAGTATTTT. Protein: CAIRGSGATDTQYF.

This chain links TRBV2 with TRBJ2-4, with TRBD2 matching 9 bases. V was pared by 10 bases and J by 6 bases, with 7 bases of the junction left unmatched. The germline gives CDR1 SNHLY, CDR2 FYNNEI. The CDR3 contains 13 residues. The DNA of the CDR3 is TGTGCCACGGCGGGGGGGCAGGGAAACATTCAGTACTTC. It yields the protein CATAGGQGNIQYF. Based on the CDR3 plus reference TRBV2 and TRBJ2-4, the full variable domain is EPEVTQTPSHQVTQMGQEVILRCVPISNHLYFYWYRQILGQKVEFLVSFYNNEISEKSEIFDDQFSVERPDGSNFTLKIRSTKLEDSAMYFCATAGGQGNIQYFGAGTRLSVL.

This chain joins TRBV6-5 and TRBJ1-2, with D unresolved. The CDR3 extends over 12 amino acids. Germline values: CDR1 MNHEY, CDR2 SVGAGI. The ends were cut back, 6 bases at V and 8 bases at J, with 13 bases in the middle. The CDR3 nucleotides read TGTGCCAGCAGCCCGGGTCCTGAGGGCTACACCTTC. Protein product: CASSPGPEGYTF.

This chain links TRBV5-5 with TRBJ2-3, with a possible D match to TRBD1 (6 bases). The length of the CDR3 is 16 residues. Per germline, CDR1 SGHKS and CDR2 YYEKEE (reference sequence). Trimming left V 4 bases short and J 4 bases short, with 19 bases between. This chain's CDR3 is CASSHPVTGLADTQYF. The CDR3 bases are TGTGCCAGCAGCCACCCCGTGACAGGCCTAGCAGATACGCAGTATTTT.

This sequence joins TRBV7-8 and TRBJ1-1; D gene uncertain. The germline V gene encodes CDR1 SGHVS and CDR2 FQNEAQ. The V gene lost 1 base and the J gene lost 1 base, with 7 bases spanning the gap. The CDR3 spans 14 residues. CDR3 nucleotide sequence: TGTGCCAGCAGCTTAGGGGCCGGGAACACTGAAGCTTTCTTT. It encodes CASSLGAGNTEAFF.

This clone was seen only once. This sequence joins TRBV19 and TRBJ2-7; 11 positions agree with TRBD1. CDR3 length: 14 residues. The trim removed 5 bases at V and 7 bases at J, leaving 7 bases unmatched. CDR1 and CDR2 from the germline V gene are LNHDA and SQIVND (reference sequence). The CDR3 loop is CASSPGQGVWEQYF. The CDR3 DNA reads TGTGCCAGTAGTCCGGGACAGGGGGTGTGGGAGCAGTACTTC.

This sequence joins TRBV7-2 and TRBJ1-5; the match to TRBD1 covers 7 bases. The CDR3 length is 14 residues. The germline V gene encodes CDR1 SGHTA and CDR2 FQGNSA. J gave up 2 bases and V 2 bases, and 0 bases lay outside the gene matches. CDR3 DNA: TGTGCCAGCAGCTTAACAGGGGGCAATCAGCCCCAGCATTTT. This sequence encodes CASSLTGGNQPQHF.

V gene TRBV13 combines with J gene TRBJ2-4, with 14 bases fitting TRBD2. Germline loops: CDR1 PRHDT, CDR2 FYEKMQ (reference sequence). V trimming: 2 bases; J trimming: 5 bases; junction bases outside the gene matches: 11. The length of the CDR3 is 19 residues. This chain's CDR3 is CASSLSWGLAGEGENIQYF. The CDR3, as DNA: TGTGCCAGCAGCTTATCGTGGGGACTAGCGGGGGAAGGGGAAAACATTCAGTACTTC.